This T cell receptor beta chain was sequenced during a study of blood T cell repertoires in COVID-19. Repertoires were generated with immunoSEQ multiplex PCR, while TCRdb's copy carries only in-frame clones and drops some. Of about 70,000 clones in the sample, around 90% are singletons; the top ten hold approximately 11%. Looked up from germline, CDR1 is SGHRS and CDR2 is YFSETQ. The CDR3 loop spans 14 amino acids. Trimming took 4 bases from V and 3 from J, leaving 14 bases between them. This rearrangement joins TRBV5-1 to TRBJ2-7, with D perhaps TRBD1 (5 bases). The sequenced sample was peripheral blood. The clonotype originates from a young woman with acute or convalescent COVID-19. CDR3 DNA sequence: TGCGCCAGCAGCCCGGACGACAGTGGCTACGAGCAGTACTTC. It translates to CASSPDDSGYEQYF.